The rows below give T cell receptor beta chains drawn from one sample of a study of blood T cell repertoires in COVID-19. Sequencing was performed with immunoSEQ multiplex PCR; in TCRdb, only in-frame clones are kept and a portion is missing. The table lists around 110,000 clones, around 83% of them singletons. Sequenced sample: peripheral blood. These receptor sequences come from a man in his 70s with acute or convalescent COVID-19. The CDR3 runs from the conserved cysteine through the conserved F or W. A D gene is named only where the DNA matches it firmly. Clone sizes are given selectively: once, few, many, or a class where the clone is expanded.

d_call | cdr3_length | j_call | v_call | clone_size | cdr3_aa | cdr3_nt
- | 14 | TRBJ1-5 | TRBV7-9 | - | CASSPARGNQPQHF | TGTGCCAGCAGCCCCGCCAGGGGCAATCAGCCCCAGCATTTT
TRBD2 | 15 | TRBJ2-2 | TRBV11-2 | once | CASSSSGSQTGELFF | TGTGCCAGCAGCTCAAGCGGGAGTCAAACCGGGGAGCTGTTTTTT
TRBD1 | 16 | TRBJ1-1 | TRBV10-3 | - | CAISEYSGTVNTEAFF | TGTGCCATCAGTGAATATTCCGGGACAGTGAACACTGAAGCTTTCTTT
- | 14 | TRBJ2-7 | TRBV5-1 | - | CASSFTSGGIEQYF | TGCGCCAGCAGCTTTACGAGTGGAGGGATCGAGCAGTACTTC
TRBD1 | 15 | TRBJ1-5 | TRBV5-1 | - | CASSFGGQTNQPQHF | TGCGCCAGCAGCTTCGGGGGACAGACTAATCAGCCCCAGCATTTT
- | 16 | TRBJ2-3 | TRBV6-5 | - | CASSYSLATSTDTQYF | TGTGCCAGCAGTTACTCCCTAGCGACTAGCACAGATACGCAGTATTTT
- | 12 | TRBJ2-2 | TRBV11-2 | - | CASTSYTGELFF | TGTGCCAGCACCTCGTACACCGGGGAGCTGTTTTTT
TRBD2 | 16 | TRBJ2-3 | TRBV6-5 | once | CASSSTTGGLGDTQYF | TGTGCCAGCAGTTCTACAACGGGGGGGCTCGGGGATACGCAGTATTTT
TRBD1 | 14 | TRBJ2-6 | TRBV6-1 | once | CASSEQGAQSVLTF | TGTGCCAGCAGTGAGCAGGGGGCCCAAAGCGTCCTGACTTTC
- | 14 | TRBJ1-6 | TRBV24-1 | - | CATSASPRGSPLHF | TGTGCCACCAGTGCGAGCCCTAGAGGCTCACCCCTCCACTTT
- | 13 | TRBJ1-2 | TRBV2 | - | CASNSELNYGYTF | TGTGCCAGCAATTCAGAATTAAACTATGGCTACACCTTC
- | 13 | TRBJ1-6 | TRBV12-3/TRBV12-4 | - | CASSLETWSPLHF | TGTGCCAGCAGCTTGGAGACCTGGTCACCCCTCCACTTT
- | 14 | TRBJ1-2 | TRBV3-1/TRBV3-2 | few | CASSQVRGAVGYTF | TGTGCCAGCAGCCAAGTCCGGGGGGCTGTTGGCTACACCTTC
- | 17 | TRBJ1-3 | TRBV21-1 | - | CASSLRQGRSSGNTIYF | TGTGCCAGCAGCCTCCGACAGGGGCGCAGCTCTGGAAACACCATATATTTT
- | 11 | TRBJ1-4 | TRBV6-1 | - | CAGQTNEKLFF | TGTGCGGGGCAGACAAATGAAAAACTGTTTTTT